A single TCR beta chain is shown here with its context. The data derive from a study of blood T cell repertoires in COVID-19. Study as a whole: PBMCs, B-cell-depleted T cells, or T cells were the source of the cDNA or gDNA that made up the material.

V was clipped by 5 bases and J by 0 bases; unmatched bases: 7. The length of the CDR3 is 17 residues. Germline V gene lookup returns CDR1 SGHAT and CDR2 FQNNGV. Repertoires were generated with immunoSEQ multiplex PCR, while TCRdb's copy carries only in-frame clones and drops some. Among more than 350,000 clones listed, approximately 90% were seen once. The participants were between roughly 18 and 100 years old and came from about two dozen US areas. Grouping used clinical history reported by participants in a survey and questionnaire. Two negative PCRs, clearance, or symptom resolution were required of recovered Cohort 3 donors.

The TCR originated in a man aged 18 to 30 who had recovered from COVID-19. The chain combines TRBV11-2 with TRBJ2-3, with 11 positions matching TRBD2. Sequenced material: PBMCs or T cells enriched from blood (not recorded which). The DNA for the CDR3 is TGTGCCAGCAGCATCCTTAGCGGGAGGGCTAGCACAGATACGCAGTATTTT. As protein: CASSILSGRASTDTQYF.